This paragraph covers one T cell receptor (beta chain) sequence. No antigen is known for it. Unrecorded immune exposure was likely among donors, who were nominally healthy when sampled. The germline V gene has CDR1 LNHDA and CDR2 SQIVND (reference sequence). The CDR3 has 13 amino acids. Trimming stripped 8 bases from V and 4 bases from J, with 12 bases between. The sample is drawn from a study of cytomegalovirus exposure and HLA in healthy donors. This PCR relied on a set of 60 Vbeta primers and 13 Jbeta primers. Sequenced by immunoSEQ multiplex PCR; TCRdb stores in-frame clones only, minus some. The sample carries about 150,000 clones, approximately 70% recorded once. Study conclusions and caveats: Diagnosis of cytomegalovirus status made by the classifier reportedly showed high specificity and sensitivity. A cluster of highly shared sequence variants was likely a sequencing artifact.

The sequence was obtained from a woman aged 55-69 years in good health and CMV-seropositive. The sequenced sample consisted of PBMCs. The V call is TRBV19, the J call TRBJ1-5; D remains unclear. The CDR3 region is CASGDSWNQPQHF. CDR3 coding DNA: TGTGCCAGTGGTGACTCCTGGAATCAGCCCCAGCATTTT.